What follows is one T cell receptor (beta chain) and its context. This record belongs to a study of OX40 agonist ivuxolimab in advanced cancers. With 2 bases clipped from V and 0 bases from J, the junction kept 4 bases outside the gene matches. The CDR3 covers 16 residues. CDR1 and CDR2 from the germline V gene are SGHKS and YYEKEE (reference sequence). Using immunoSEQ multiplex PCR, the repertoire was profiled, and TCRdb retains in-frame clones only, with some absent. The sample contains about 84,000 clones, roughly 89% of which appear only once. The chain links TRBV5-5 to TRBJ1-4, with 7 positions matching TRBD1. This sequence was found in an adult with an advanced solid tumor such as melanoma, head and neck, liver or kidney cancer. Material: CD4+ or CD8+ T cells sorted from blood, obtained in a trial of the OX40 agonist ivuxolimab. The CDR3 DNA follows: TGTGCCAGCAGCTTTTTCCAGGGGGCAACTAATGAAAAACTGTTTTTT. Protein: CASSFFQGATNEKLFF.